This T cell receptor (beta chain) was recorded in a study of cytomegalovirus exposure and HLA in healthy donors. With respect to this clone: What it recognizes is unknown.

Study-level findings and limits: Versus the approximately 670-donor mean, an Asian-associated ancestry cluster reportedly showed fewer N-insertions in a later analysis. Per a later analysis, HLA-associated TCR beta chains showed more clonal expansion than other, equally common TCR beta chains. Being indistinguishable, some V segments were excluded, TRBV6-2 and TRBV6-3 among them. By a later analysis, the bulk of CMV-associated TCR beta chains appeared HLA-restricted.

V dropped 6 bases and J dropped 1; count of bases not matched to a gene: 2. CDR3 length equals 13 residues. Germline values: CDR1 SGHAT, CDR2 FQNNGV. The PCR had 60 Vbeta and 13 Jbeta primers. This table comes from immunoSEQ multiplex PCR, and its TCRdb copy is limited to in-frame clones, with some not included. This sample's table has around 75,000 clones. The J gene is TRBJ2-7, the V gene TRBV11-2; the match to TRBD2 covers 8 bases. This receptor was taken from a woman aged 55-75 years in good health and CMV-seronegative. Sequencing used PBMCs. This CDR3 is CASRERGSYEQYF. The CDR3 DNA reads TGTGCCAGCAGAGAGCGGGGGTCCTACGAGCAGTACTTC.